This passage covers 14 T cell receptor beta chains from one sample sequenced in a study of T cell responses to AZD1222 COVID-19 vaccine. Produced via immunoSEQ multiplex PCR; TCRdb's table is partial and in-frame only. This table holds 150,000 to 200,000 clones, about nine tenths found once. Sequenced here: peripheral blood, sampled on day 0 of AZD1222 vaccination. These receptors all come from an adult in good health.

The chain couples TRBV28 to TRBJ2-3; the match to TRBD2 covers 11 bases. Germline values: CDR1 MDHEN, CDR2 SYDVKM. J lost 3 bases, V lost 8 bases, and 7 bases had no gene match. The CDR3 totals 15 residues. CDR3 loop: CASCIAGGPTDTQYF. The CDR3, as DNA: TGTGCCAGCTGCATAGCGGGAGGGCCAACAGATACGCAGTATTTT.

The chain employs TRBV28 and TRBJ2-3; perhaps TRBD2 as D (6 bases). The CDR3 has 16 residues. CDR1 is MDHEN, CDR2 SYDVKM, per germline. With 5 bases removed from V and 1 base from J, the gap between germline ends came to 16 bases. CDR3 region: CASSIGGDQGTDTQYF. Written as DNA, the CDR3 is TGTGCCAGCAGTATTGGCGGGGATCAAGGCACAGATACGCAGTATTTT.

This rearrangement joins TRBV19 to TRBJ2-7; TRBD2 matches at 13 bases. Per the germline V gene, CDR1 is LNHDA and CDR2 is SQIVND (reference sequence). V shed 4 bases and J 2 bases; nucleotides not matched to a gene: 2. This CDR3 is 15 amino acids long. For the CDR3, the DNA is TGTGCCAGTAGTACGGGGACTAGCGGGGCCTACGAGCAGTACTTC. Translated, it gives CASSTGTSGAYEQYF. The complete variable domain, with remaining parts taken from reference TRBV19 and TRBJ2-7, reads DGGITQSPKYLFRKEGQNVTLSCEQNLNHDAMYWYRQDPGQGLRLIYYSQIVNDFQKGDIAEGYSVSREKKESFPLTVTSAQKNPTAFYLCASSTGTSGAYEQYFGPGTRLTVT.

The gene calls are TRBV4-1 and TRBJ1-1; 9 bases agree with TRBD1. The CDR3 is 15 amino acids. CDR1 and CDR2 (germline): MGHRA, YSYEKL. Trimming removed 1 base from V and 5 bases from J; junction bases left unmatched: 5. The CDR3 DNA sequence: TGCGCCAGCAGCCAAGCACGGGACAGGGTAACTGAAGCTTTCTTT. Translated, it gives CASSQARDRVTEAFF.

The CDR3 here is CASSQDLGIMNTEAFF. CDR3 nucleotides: TGCGCCAGCAGCCAAGATCTGGGAATCATGAACACTGAAGCTTTCTTT. This chain connects TRBV4-3 to TRBJ1-1; D is undetermined. The germline V and J ends were trimmed by 0 bases and 0 bases, with 11 bases remaining between them. This CDR3 has 16 residues. Germline loops: CDR1 LGHNA, CDR2 YSLEER.

The gene calls are TRBV6-5 and TRBJ1-1, with D unclear. CDR3 length: 13 amino acids. Per the germline V gene, CDR1 is MNHEY and CDR2 is SVGAGI. V gave up 5 bases and J gave up 2 bases, with 9 bases separating them. The CDR3 nucleotides read TGTGCCAGCAGTACGAGGCCTAACACTGAAGCTTTCTTT. Translating gives CASSTRPNTEAFF.

V is TRBV19 and J is TRBJ1-5; D gene unclear. Germline-derived CDR1 and CDR2 are LNHDA and SQIVND (reference sequence). The CDR3 covers 14 residues. Trimming stripped 7 bases from V and 1 base from J, with 11 bases between. CDR3 in amino acids: CASKVGRSNQPQHF. The DNA of the CDR3 is TGTGCCAGTAAGGTCGGGCGGAGCAATCAGCCCCAGCATTTT. Variable domain in full (rest from reference TRBV19 and TRBJ1-5): DGGITQSPKYLFRKEGQNVTLSCEQNLNHDAMYWYRQDPGQGLRLIYYSQIVNDFQKGDIAEGYSVSREKKESFPLTVTSAQKNPTAFYLCASKVGRSNQPQHFGDGTRLSIL.

The V and J genes are TRBV12-3 or TRBV12-4 and TRBJ2-3; D perhaps matches TRBD2 (5 bases). V lost 6 bases and J 7 bases, leaving 14 bases between the germline ends. The CDR3 spans 13 residues. The CDR3 reads CASSRDGVYTQYF. For the CDR3, the DNA is TGTGCCAGCAGCCGGGATGGTGTGTATACGCAGTATTTT.

This chain joins TRBV18 and TRBJ2-4; D gene ambiguous. CDR3 length: 14 amino acids. Between the trimmed V and J ends, which lost 0 bases and 0 bases, there was a span of 3 bases. Germline CDR1 KGHSH, CDR2 LQKENI. For the CDR3, the DNA is TGTGCCAGCTCACCACCGTCAGCCAAAAACATTCAGTACTTC. Residues: CASSPPSAKNIQYF.

V and J are TRBV19 and TRBJ2-5; the D gene is possibly TRBD2 (7 bases). V was clipped by 6 bases and J by 3 bases, with 20 bases between them. Germline V CDR1 and CDR2: LNHDA, SQIVND (reference sequence). This CDR3 comprises 16 residues. The CDR3: CASRGGPGGLKETQYF. The CDR3 region has the DNA TGTGCCAGTAGAGGGGGTCCGGGAGGTCTTAAAGAGACCCAGTACTTC.

This clone was observed a handful of times. The V and J genes are TRBV6-5 and TRBJ1-5; a weak D match, TRBD1 (5 bases). The germline CDR1 and CDR2 sequences are MNHEY and SVGAGI. V was pared by 4 bases and J by 5 bases, with 9 bases between. This CDR3 spans 13 amino acids. The CDR3 loop reads CASSFRVHQPQHF. The CDR3 coding sequence is TGTGCCAGCAGTTTCAGGGTCCATCAGCCCCAGCATTTT.

The chain links TRBV7-9 to TRBJ1-2, with a possible D match to TRBD1 (5 bases). The germline CDR1 and CDR2 sequences are SEHNR and FQNEAQ (reference sequence). The CDR3 runs to 14 residues. The V gene lost 2 bases and the J gene lost 4 bases, with 11 bases spanning the gap. DNA of the CDR3: TGTGCCAGCAGCTTACTGCAGGGAGCCTATGGCTACACCTTC. Translation gives CASSLLQGAYGYTF.

This chain joins TRBV7-2 and TRBJ2-6; D uncertain. CDR1 SGHTA and CDR2 FQGNSA come from the germline V gene. V was pared by 5 bases and J by 1 base, with 9 bases between. The CDR3 is 15 amino acids. The CDR3 is CASSTPSSGANVLTF. The CDR3 DNA reads as TGTGCCAGCAGCACTCCGAGTTCTGGGGCCAACGTCCTGACTTTC.

The V and J genes are TRBV24-1 and TRBJ2-2; a weak D match, TRBD2 (5 bases). The CDR3 totals 13 residues. V shed 6 bases and J shed 7 bases, with 11 bases lying between them. Germline CDR1 and CDR2: KGHDR and SFDVKD. The CDR3: CATSLRAGGELFF. CDR3 sequence (DNA): TGTGCCACCAGTTTGCGGGCCGGCGGGGAGCTGTTTTTT.